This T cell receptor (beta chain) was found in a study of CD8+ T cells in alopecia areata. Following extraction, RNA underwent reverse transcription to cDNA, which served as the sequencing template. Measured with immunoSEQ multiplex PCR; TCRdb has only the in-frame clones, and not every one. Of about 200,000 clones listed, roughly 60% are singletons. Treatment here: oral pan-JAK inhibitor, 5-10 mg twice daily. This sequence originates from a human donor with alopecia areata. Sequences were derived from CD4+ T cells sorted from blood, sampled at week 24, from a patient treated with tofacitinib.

CDR3 in amino acids: CASSFGTGRPLHF. The CDR3 DNA reads TGTGCCAGCAGTTTTGGGACAGGGAGGCCCCTCCACTTT. The chain links TRBV27 to TRBJ1-6; 9 bases agree with TRBD1. Unmatched junction bases numbered 4, after V lost 3 bases and J lost 13 bases. From germline, CDR1 is MNHEY and CDR2 SMNVEV (reference sequence). The CDR3 totals 13 residues.